The table lists the clone carrying this T cell receptor (beta chain) with a few counts. The antigen remains unidentified. This sample was taken from a study of Graves' ophthalmopathy and Graves' hyperthyroidism. Study-wide points: In predicting ophthalmopathy progression, the model reached about 69% sensitivity and 72% to 85% specificity. Discriminating ophthalmopathy from stable hyperthyroidism, a 13-signature model attained a sensitivity of about 88% and a specificity of approximately 81%.

CDR1 is SGHAT, CDR2 FQNNGV, per germline. V gave up 5 bases and J gave up 8 bases; unmatched junction bases: 10. The CDR3 extends over 15 amino acids. RNA served as the template for amplifying TCR beta CDR3 regions. An opening RT-PCR round employed HTBI primers and preceded a second-round multiplex PCR. TCRdb analysed the multiplex PCR reads with MiXCR anew, one entry per CDR3 protein. The data show 600,000 to 700,000 distinct CDR3 sequences, about two fifths seen once. The sequence came from an adult man with Graves' ophthalmopathy. This rearrangement joins TRBV11-2 to TRBJ2-2; 8 bases align to TRBD2. Input material: peripheral blood. The CDR3 coding sequence is TGTGCCAGCAGCCCGTCTAGCGGGTCTCAGGGGGAGCTGTTTTTT. Translating it yields CASSPSSGSQGELFF.